The entry below gives a single T cell receptor beta chain sequence along with its context. Antigen specificity is unknown. The data were obtained in a study of graft-versus-host responses after intestinal transplantation. About the research overall: Each transplant was multivisceral, liver-intestinal, or isolated intestinal. Induction using anti-thymocyte globulin, followed by tacrolimus and steroids for roughly 3 years, was given to all recipients. Study conclusions and caveats: GvH clones detected in recipient marrow included some appearing first in ileum or blood.

The CDR3 extends over 14 amino acids. The germline V gene has CDR1 SGDLS and CDR2 YYNGEE. The V segment lost 3 bases and the J segment 8 bases; nucleotides outside the gene matches: 9. Clones were read by immunoSEQ multiplex PCR, and TCRdb kept only the in-frame ones, dropping some. Of 100,000 or so clones listed, 80% to 95% are singletons. The starting material was unstimulated CD4+ T cells sorted from spleen or lymph node cells, obtained before intestinal transplant. The TCR comes from a human donor who received an intestinal transplant. The chain couples TRBV9 to TRBJ1-2; 8 nucleotides line up with TRBD1. The chain's CDR3 is CASSATGALEGYTF. As DNA, the CDR3 is TGTGCCAGCAGCGCGACAGGGGCCTTGGAAGGCTACACCTTC.